This entry is about one TCR beta chain. The sample holds a few counts of this clone. The antigen it binds to is not known. No much larger clonotype is one base removed from it; base qualities were not supplied. As encoded in the germline V gene, CDR1 is KGHSH while CDR2 is LQKENI. Spanning cysteine to phenylalanine, the CDR3 consists of 14 amino acids. Of the read, only the CDR3 DNA is kept; its 42 bases are in frame from base 1. Trimming at the junction amounts to 2 bases on V and 7 bases on J, and the germline ends lie 9 bases apart. These data belong to a study of blood T cell repertoires in COVID-19 (dated by TCRdb to the early 2020s). For the wider study: Samples from collaborators originated in the United States, Italy and Spain and spanned both the acute and convalescent phases of COVID-19. The material from the prospective study consisted of cDNA or gDNA derived from T cells, B-cell-depleted T cells, or PBMCs. Subjects who had been exposed to COVID-19, were actively infected with it, or had recovered from it provided the deeply sampled blood TCRbeta repertoires that made up the dataset. The repertoires were released in a freely available public database meant as a resource for research on the immune response to SARS-CoV-2. The samples were drawn from two sources: the first 160 participants of the ongoing ImmuneRACE study, and about 1,300 subjects contributed by 6 global collaborators. The sample metadata nearly always contained a de-identified subject ID, COVID-19 status, age in years and sex. HLA class I and class II types, where available, came from metadata supplied by the sample provider rather than from assay-based typing. Results the study describes overall, beyond this receptor: Clinical and demographic metadata were provided uncurated, with the amount varying by source and participant.

In the prospective study, participants were about 18 to 95 years old, resided in fewer than 25 geographic areas of the United States, and were enrolled through a virtual design. In the prospective study, participants were assigned to cohorts based on the clinical history participants reported in a screening survey and a study questionnaire. For ImmuneRACE Cohort 3, a participant was defined as recovered based on two consecutive negative NP/OP PCR tests, clearance by a healthcare professional, or resolution of symptoms. Mobile phlebotomists in the prospective study collected whole blood, serum and a nasopharyngeal or oropharyngeal swab from every participant. Prospective study participants could optionally give additional blood draws and questionnaires over an approximately 2-month period. Before DNA extraction, prospective study blood samples were shipped either frozen or at room temperature. The immunoSEQ Assay, a bias-controlled multiplex PCR, was used to amplify TCRbeta CDR3 regions from genomic DNA. The authors' pipeline ran thus. The number of nucleated cells in each sample was estimated by amplification of reference gene primers within the assay. To quantify the absolute abundance of each unique TCRbeta CDR3 rearrangement, sequence reads were collapsed and filtered. For each sample, productive Simpson clonality was calculated as the square root of Simpson's diversity index over productive rearrangements. TCRdb obtained this table from immuneACCESS and retained in-frame rearrangements with V and J assigned. These tables miss some clones; where compared with another copy, unresolved V genes account for less than half of the shortfall, and the remainder is unexplained. V and J calls and clone size are copied from that table; D and trimming were computed from the DNA. The table for this sample lists about 480,000 clones; approximately 86% of them were counted only once. The ten most abundant clones make up roughly 8% of the sample.

The sequence was collected from a woman aged 60-75 years who had recovered from COVID-19. The chain links TRBV18 with TRBJ1-6, with TRBD1 tentatively as D gene (5 bases match). The sample taken for sequencing was PBMCs or T cells enriched from blood (not recorded which). The sequence in DNA is TGTGCCAGCTCACCAACGGCAGGGAATTCACCCCTCCACTTT. Its protein is CASSPTAGNSPLHF.